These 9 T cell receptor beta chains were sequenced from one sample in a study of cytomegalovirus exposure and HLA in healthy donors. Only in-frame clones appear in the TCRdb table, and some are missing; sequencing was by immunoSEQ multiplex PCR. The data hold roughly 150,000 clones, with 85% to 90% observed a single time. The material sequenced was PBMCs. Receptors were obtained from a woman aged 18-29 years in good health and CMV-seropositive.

CDR3 in amino acids: CASSLSSGQGVLGNQPQHF. The CDR3 nucleotides are TGTGCCAGCAGTTTATCGTCGGGACAGGGGGTTTTGGGCAATCAGCCCCAGCATTTT. The V and J genes are TRBV27 and TRBJ1-5; 11 nucleotides match TRBD1. This CDR3 is built from 19 residues. The germline CDR1 and CDR2 sequences are MNHEY and SMNVEV (reference sequence). Germline trimming cut 0 bases from V and 2 bases from J; bases unmatched to any gene: 9.

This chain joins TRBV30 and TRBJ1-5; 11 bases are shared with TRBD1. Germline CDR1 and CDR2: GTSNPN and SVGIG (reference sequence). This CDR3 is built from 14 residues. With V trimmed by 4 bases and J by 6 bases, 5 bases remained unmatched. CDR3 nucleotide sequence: TGTGCCTGGACCCCGGGACAGGGGGGTCAGCCCCAGCATTTT. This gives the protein CAWTPGQGGQPQHF. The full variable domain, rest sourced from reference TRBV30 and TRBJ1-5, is SQTIHQWPATLVQPVGSPLSLECTVEGTSNPNLYWYRQAAGRGLQLLFYSVGIGQISSEVPQNLSASRPQDRQFILSSKKLLLSDSGFYLCAWTPGQGGQPQHFGDGTRLSIL.

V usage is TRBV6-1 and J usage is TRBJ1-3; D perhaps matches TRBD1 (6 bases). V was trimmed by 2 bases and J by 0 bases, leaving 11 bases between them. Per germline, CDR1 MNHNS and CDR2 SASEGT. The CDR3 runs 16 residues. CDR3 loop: CASSEYRVLSGNTIYF. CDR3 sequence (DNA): TGTGCCAGCAGTGAATACAGGGTTCTCTCTGGAAACACCATATATTTT.

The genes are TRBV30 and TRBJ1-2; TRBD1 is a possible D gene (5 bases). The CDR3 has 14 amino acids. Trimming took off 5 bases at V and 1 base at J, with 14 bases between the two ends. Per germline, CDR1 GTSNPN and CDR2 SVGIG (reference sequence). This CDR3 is CAWDSGGYNYGYTF. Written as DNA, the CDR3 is TGTGCCTGGGACTCGGGGGGATATAACTATGGCTACACCTTC.

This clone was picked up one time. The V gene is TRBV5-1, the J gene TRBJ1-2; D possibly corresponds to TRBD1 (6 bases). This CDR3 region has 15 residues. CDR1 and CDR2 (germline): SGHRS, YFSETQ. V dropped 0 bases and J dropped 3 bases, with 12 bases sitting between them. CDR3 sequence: CASSLARGVDYGYTF. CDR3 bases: TGCGCCAGCAGCTTGGCCAGGGGAGTCGACTATGGCTACACCTTC. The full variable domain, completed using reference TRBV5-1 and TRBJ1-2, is KAGVTQTPRYLIKTRGQQVTLSCSPISGHRSVSWYQQTPGQGLQFLFEYFSETQRNKGNFPGRFSGRQFSNSRSEMNVSTLELGDSALYLCASSLARGVDYGYTFGSGTRLTVV.

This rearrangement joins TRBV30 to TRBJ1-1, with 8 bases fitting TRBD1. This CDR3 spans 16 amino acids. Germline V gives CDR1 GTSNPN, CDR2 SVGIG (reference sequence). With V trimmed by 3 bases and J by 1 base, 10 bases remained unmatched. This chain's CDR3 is CAWRTGDLVANTEAFF. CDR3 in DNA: TGTGCCTGGAGGACAGGGGACCTAGTAGCGAACACTGAAGCTTTCTTT.

CDR3 coding DNA: TGCGCCAGCAGCTTGGTGGGTCGGTCCTCCGGGGAGACCCAGTACTTC. Its protein is CASSLVGRSSGETQYF. The rearrangement uses TRBV5-1 and TRBJ2-5; D ambiguous. V was trimmed by 0 bases and J by 5 bases, leaving 17 bases between them. The CDR3 covers 16 residues. Germline CDR1 and CDR2: SGHRS and YFSETQ.

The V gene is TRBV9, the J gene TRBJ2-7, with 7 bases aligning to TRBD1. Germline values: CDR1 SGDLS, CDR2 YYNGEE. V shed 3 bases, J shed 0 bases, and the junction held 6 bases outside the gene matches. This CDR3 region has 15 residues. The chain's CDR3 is CASSASKGASYEQYF. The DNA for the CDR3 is TGTGCCAGCAGCGCCTCGAAGGGGGCCTCCTACGAGCAGTACTTC.

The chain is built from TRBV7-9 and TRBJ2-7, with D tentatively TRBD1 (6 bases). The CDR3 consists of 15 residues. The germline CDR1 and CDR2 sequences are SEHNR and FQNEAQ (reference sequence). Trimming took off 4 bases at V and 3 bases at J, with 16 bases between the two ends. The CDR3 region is CASSSPLDRNYEQYF. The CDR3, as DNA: TGTGCCAGCAGCTCCCCTCTGGACAGAAACTACGAGCAGTACTTC. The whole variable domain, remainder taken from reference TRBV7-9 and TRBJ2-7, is DTGVSQNPRHKITKRGQNVTFRCDPISEHNRLYWYRQTLGQGPEFLTYFQNEAQLEKSRLLSDRFSAERPKGSFSTLEIQRTEQGDSAMYLCASSSPLDRNYEQYFGPGTRLTVT.